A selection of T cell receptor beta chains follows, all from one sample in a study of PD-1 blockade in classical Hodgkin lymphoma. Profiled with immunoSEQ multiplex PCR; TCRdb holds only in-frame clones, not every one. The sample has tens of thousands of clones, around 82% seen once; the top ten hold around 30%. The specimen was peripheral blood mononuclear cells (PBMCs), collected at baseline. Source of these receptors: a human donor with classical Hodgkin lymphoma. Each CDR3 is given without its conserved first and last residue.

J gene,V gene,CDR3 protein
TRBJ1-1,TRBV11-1,ASSLMGAVPEAF
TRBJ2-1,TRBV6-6,ASSYGTSGRNEQF
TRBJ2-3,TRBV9,ASSSTLAADTQY
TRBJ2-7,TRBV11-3,ASGLGTGYEQY
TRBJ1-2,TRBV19,ASTLGQIYGYT
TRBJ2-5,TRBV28,ASSPWTGRSRKETQY
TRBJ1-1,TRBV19,ASSIQASYTEAF
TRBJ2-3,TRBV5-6,ASTQAGGSDTDTQY
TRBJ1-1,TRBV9,ASSVAQGAQAF
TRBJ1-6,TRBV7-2,ASSFQRQVNSPLH
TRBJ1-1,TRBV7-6,ASTKSGGFSEAF
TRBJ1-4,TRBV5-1,ASSLGSVATNEKLF
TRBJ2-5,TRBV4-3,ASSQEGSGGSTQY
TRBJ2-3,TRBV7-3,ASSPIAGGLTDTQY
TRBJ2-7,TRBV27,ASSLRDQVHEQY
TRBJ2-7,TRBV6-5,ASCPLGLADYEQY
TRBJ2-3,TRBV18,ASSSGTSGGAGTDTQY
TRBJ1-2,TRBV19,ASSRTGDGYGYT
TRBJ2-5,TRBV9,ASSVLGGPSQETQY
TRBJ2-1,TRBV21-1,ASSGWDNEQF
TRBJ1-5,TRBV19,ASSPLGTGLPQH
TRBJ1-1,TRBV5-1,ASSVTGNTEAF
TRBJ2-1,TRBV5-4,ASSPDRPGGQF
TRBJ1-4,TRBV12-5,ASGEGASTNEKLF
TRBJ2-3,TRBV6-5,ASRNTGTDTQY
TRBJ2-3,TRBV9,ASSTSTTSADTQY
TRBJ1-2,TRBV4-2,ASSQADSPQLANYGYT
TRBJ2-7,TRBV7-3,ASSLTTGPSYEQY
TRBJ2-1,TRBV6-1,ASSEGEVAGAGSYNEQF